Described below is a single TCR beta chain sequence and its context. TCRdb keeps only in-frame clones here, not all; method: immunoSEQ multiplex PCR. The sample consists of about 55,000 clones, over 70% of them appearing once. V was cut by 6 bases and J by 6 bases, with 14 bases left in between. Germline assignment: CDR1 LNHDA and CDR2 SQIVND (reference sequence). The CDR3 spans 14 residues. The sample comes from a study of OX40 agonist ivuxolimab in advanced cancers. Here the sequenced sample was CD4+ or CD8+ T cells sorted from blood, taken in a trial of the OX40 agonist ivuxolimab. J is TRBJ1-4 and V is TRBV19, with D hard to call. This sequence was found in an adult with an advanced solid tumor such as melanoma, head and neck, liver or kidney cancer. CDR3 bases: TGTGCCAGTAGGCTCGATGGATTTTATGAAAAACTGTTTTTT. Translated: CASRLDGFYEKLFF.